This T cell receptor (beta chain) was sequenced during a study of T cell responses to AZD1222 COVID-19 vaccine. Concerning this clone itself: What it recognizes is unknown.

Points from the study as a whole: Females made up more of the donors, who were largely white British, and clonal diversity may have come out too low. Spike-specific TCR breadth and depth went up after people got two AZD1222 doses. The study sampled repertoires only after the peak T cell response.

TCRdb keeps only in-frame clones here, not all; method: immunoSEQ multiplex PCR. In the table there are roughly 93,000 clones, roughly nine tenths of which are singletons. This CDR3 region has 15 residues. V lost 4 bases and J lost 6; bases outside the gene matches: 5. Germline CDR1 and CDR2: MNHEY and SVGEGT. The sequencing used peripheral blood, collected on day 0 of AZD1222 vaccination. This TCR came from an adult in good health. The genes are TRBV6-2 or TRBV6-3 and TRBJ2-3; 12 nucleotides align to TRBD2. In DNA form, the CDR3 reads TGTGCCAGCAGTTCCCGACTAGCGGGAGTGGATACGCAGTATTTT. Translated, it gives CASSSRLAGVDTQYF.